This TCR beta chain was recovered during a study of blood T cell repertoires in COVID-19. In the study overall: Whether acute or convalescent, the COVID-19 samples came from the United States, Italy and Spain. From T cells, B-cell-depleted T cells, or PBMCs came the material, which was cDNA or gDNA.

Data came from immunoSEQ multiplex PCR; TCRdb stores just in-frame clones and leaves some out. Of roughly 52,000 clones listed, approximately 83% are singletons. This CDR3 is 13 amino acids long. Trimming took off 3 bases at V and 13 bases at J, with 19 bases between the two ends. Germline assignment: CDR1 SGDLS and CDR2 YYNGEE. In Seattle, patients joined the study during active infection and were tracked longitudinally. This receptor was identified in an elderly man with COVID-19, enrolled during active disease. The gene calls are TRBV9 and TRBJ1-2; the D is unclear. The source material was peripheral blood. The CDR3 DNA reads TGTGCCAGCAGCGCGCACGACGCCGGCGGGTGCACCTTC. Its protein product is CASSAHDAGGCTF.